This entry is about one TCR beta chain. Its target is not known. Germline V lookup: CDR1 LGHDT, CDR2 YNNKEL (reference sequence). The CDR3 runs to 17 residues. V gave up 2 bases and J gave up 0 bases; unmatched junction bases: 7. This entry comes from a study of blood T cells in healthy people across ages. Notes on the study in general: There was no known CMV status for donors, so expanded clonotype changes were possibly confounded.

A second about 7 to 11 cycle PCR used barcoded and J-beta primers. TCRdb reanalysed the 5' RACE reads using MiXCR and keeps one entry per CDR3 protein. The sample holds some 730,000 distinct CDR3 sequences, about 20% seen once. The specimen sequenced was blood. The J gene is TRBJ2-3, the V gene TRBV3-1, with 8 bases fitting TRBD2. The source is a man between 70 and 80 years old in good health. The CDR3 protein is CASSQPLSGVSTDTQYF. The CDR3 bases are TGTGCCAGCAGCCAACCTCTTAGCGGGGTTAGCACAGATACGCAGTATTTT.